Each of the 5 T cell receptor beta chains below was sequenced from the same sample in a study of blood T cell repertoires in COVID-19. Repertoires were generated with immunoSEQ multiplex PCR, while TCRdb's copy carries only in-frame clones and drops some. The sample lists around 280,000 clones, 70% to 90% occurring once. Sequencing was carried out using peripheral blood. The receptor set was obtained from a woman in her 30s who had recovered from COVID-19.

This chain uses TRBV6-6 with TRBJ1-5, with 7 nucleotides matching TRBD1. The CDR3 is 14 residues long. V lost 2 bases to trimming and J lost 6 bases; unmatched junction nucleotides: 4. Germline values: CDR1 MNHNY, CDR2 SVGAGI (reference sequence). The CDR3 DNA is TGTGCCAGCAGTTACCCGCCAGGGGGTCAGCCCCAGCATTTT. It yields the protein CASSYPPGGQPQHF.

The CDR3 sequence: CASSQGDRYGYTF. The DNA for the CDR3 is TGTGCCAGCAGTCAGGGGGATAGGTATGGCTACACCTTC. The V gene is TRBV12-3 or TRBV12-4, the J gene TRBJ1-2, with 7 bases that match TRBD1. The V and J ends lost 5 bases and 5 bases, in that order; junction bases with no gene match: 5. The CDR3 totals 13 residues.

This chain uses TRBV3-1 (or the pseudogene TRBV3-2) with TRBJ2-6, with D tentatively TRBD2 (6 bases). V lost 8 bases and J 0 bases, leaving 17 bases between the germline ends. The CDR3 consists of 17 residues. Germline V gives CDR1 LGHDT, CDR2 YNNKEL (reference sequence). The CDR3 here is CASGGYGSSSGANVLTF. The CDR3 coding sequence is TGTGCCAGCGGAGGGTATGGTTCTTCCTCTGGGGCCAACGTCCTGACTTTC.

The CDR3 nucleotides are TGTGCCAGTCTAGACCCAGGGGCGCCGGGCTATGGCTACACCTTC. This translates into CASLDPGAPGYGYTF. This rearrangement joins TRBV7-2 to TRBJ1-2, with a weak D call TRBD1 (6 bases). The ends were cut back, 9 bases at V and 4 bases at J, with 21 bases in the middle. Germline V CDR1 and CDR2: SGHTA, FQGNSA. The CDR3 sequence is 15 residues long.

The chain joins TRBV5-5 to TRBJ2-7, with 10 bases lining up with TRBD1. Looked up from germline, CDR1 is SGHKS and CDR2 is YYEKEE (reference sequence). With 2 bases clipped from V and 4 bases from J, the junction kept 3 bases outside the gene matches. The CDR3 is 14 residues long. In nucleotides, the CDR3 is TGTGCCAGCAGCTTAGGACAGGGGGAGTACGAGCAGTACTTC. Amino acid sequence: CASSLGQGEYEQYF. Full variable domain (rest looked up from reference TRBV5-5 and TRBJ2-7): DAGVTQSPTHLIKTRGQQVTLRCSPISGHKSVSWYQQVLGQGPQFIFQYYEKEERGRGNFPDRFSARQFPNYSSELNVNALLLGDSALYLCASSLGQGEYEQYFGPGTRLTVT.